The 21 T cell receptor beta chains below all came from one sample that was sequenced in a study of cytomegalovirus exposure and HLA in healthy donors. Use of 60 Vbeta and 13 Jbeta primers characterized the PCR. Clones were sequenced by immunoSEQ multiplex PCR, and TCRdb holds only the in-frame ones, with some missing. The profile shows around 190,000 clones, 75% to 85% of them singletons. Sequenced input: PBMCs. The receptors were sampled from a woman in her forties or fifties in good health and CMV-seronegative.

This chain links TRBV15 with TRBJ2-1, with D possibly TRBD2 on 5 matching bases. The CDR3 runs to 12 residues. The germline V gene encodes CDR1 LNHNV and CDR2 YYDKDF (reference sequence). CDR3 DNA: TGTGCTACCGCTCCGGGGTACAATGAGCAGTTCTTC. This encodes CATAPGYNEQFF.

The chain links TRBV7-3 to TRBJ2-5, with a weak D call TRBD2 (5 bases). CDR1 and CDR2 (germline): SGHTA, FQGTGA. With 2 bases removed from V and 5 bases from J, the gap between germline ends came to 12 bases. The CDR3 covers 14 residues. The CDR3 here is CASSLGYPGETQYF. The CDR3 DNA follows: TGTGCCAGCAGCTTAGGCTACCCGGGGGAGACCCAGTACTTC.

This clone has only a few counts. V gene TRBV4-3 combines with J gene TRBJ2-6, with TRBD1 identical over 10 bases. Germline V gene lookup returns CDR1 LGHNA and CDR2 YSLEER. J was trimmed by 2 bases and V by 3 bases; bases with no gene match: 7. The CDR3 covers 18 residues. The DNA for the CDR3 is TGCGCCAGCAGCCAGGGGACAGGGGCTTCTACTGGGGCCAACGTCCTGACTTTC. Translating gives CASSQGTGASTGANVLTF.

The chain links TRBV5-1 to TRBJ1-4; 8 bases are shared with TRBD1. This CDR3 comprises 16 residues. The germline V gene has CDR1 SGHRS and CDR2 YFSETQ. Trimming at V came to 0 bases and at J to 4 bases, leaving 5 bases not matched to a gene. CDR3 nucleotide sequence: TGCGCCAGCAGCTTGGCAGGGGGCGAAGTTAATGAAAAACTGTTTTTT. Residues: CASSLAGGEVNEKLFF.

The chain has TRBV7-3 and TRBJ1-3, with 9 bases lining up with TRBD1. CDR3 length: 15 residues. V gave up 5 bases and J gave up 2 bases; unmatched junction bases: 4. The germline CDR1 and CDR2 sequences are SGHTA and FQGTGA. The CDR3 DNA reads TGTGCCAGCAGCCCCGGGACAGGGACTGGAAACACCATATATTTT. Translation: CASSPGTGTGNTIYF.

This clone was detected a few times. A junction boundary mismatches the germline segment, possibly from a read error. The genes are TRBV7-9 and TRBJ2-5, with 12 bases that match TRBD2. From germline, CDR1 is SEHNR and CDR2 FQNEAQ (reference sequence). This CDR3 spans 17 amino acids. The CDR3, as DNA: TGTTCCAGCAGCGTGACTAGCGGGAGAAGGGTACAAGAGACCCAGTACTTC. Protein: CSSSVTSGRRVQETQYF.

V usage is TRBV7-2 and J usage is TRBJ1-4; D might be TRBD1 (5 bases). Germline CDR1 reads SGHTA; CDR2 reads FQGNSA. The CDR3 is 14 residues long. Trimming stripped 5 bases from V and 8 bases from J, with 15 bases between. The CDR3 is CASSRGAGNEKLFF. In DNA form, the CDR3 reads TGTGCCAGCAGCCGAGGAGCAGGGAACGAAAAACTGTTTTTT. Looking up the rest from reference TRBV7-2 and TRBJ1-4 gives the full variable domain: GAGVSQSPSNKVTEKGKDVELRCDPISGHTALYWYRQSLGQGLEFLIYFQGNSAPDKSGLPSDRFSAERTGGSVSTLTIQRTQQEDSAVYLCASSRGAGNEKLFFGSGTQLSVL.

The V call is TRBV5-4, the J call TRBJ1-2; D might be TRBD1 (5 bases). V lost 6 bases to trimming and J lost 8 bases, with 23 bases between them. Per germline, CDR1 SGHNT and CDR2 YYREEE (reference sequence). This CDR3 comprises 15 residues. CDR3 region: CASTTIMGGFRGYTF. The CDR3 DNA reads TGTGCCAGCACCACGATAATGGGGGGGTTCCGGGGCTACACCTTC.

The chain uses TRBV7-2 and TRBJ2-1; 10 positions agree with TRBD2. Germline loops: CDR1 SGHTA, CDR2 FQGNSA. Trimming cost V 5 bases and J 0 bases; bases outside gene matches: 7. The CDR3 runs to 17 residues. The CDR3 DNA follows: TGTGCCAGCAGCCTGCTGGGACTAGCGAGCTCCTACAATGAGCAGTTCTTC. Residues: CASSLLGLASSYNEQFF.

The chain uses TRBV6-1 and TRBJ2-3; 11 bases are shared with TRBD2. J lost 6 bases, V lost 7 bases, and 6 bases had no gene match. This CDR3 has 14 residues. Germline CDR1 is MNHNS and CDR2 is SASEGT. CDR3: CASILAGVGDTQYF. CDR3 DNA sequence: TGTGCCAGCATACTAGCGGGAGTAGGTGATACGCAGTATTTT.

Comment on this clone: Different DNA sequences within this sample yield the same CDR3. The chain is built from TRBV2 and TRBJ1-5, with TRBD1 as a possible D gene (5 bases). CDR1 SNHLY and CDR2 FYNNEI come from the germline V gene. With 10 bases removed from V and 4 bases from J, the gap between germline ends came to 23 bases. The CDR3 is 16 amino acids. The CDR3 bases are TGTGCCACCACACCCGTCCGGCAGGGAGGTAATCAGCCCCAGCATTTT. This gives the protein CATTPVRQGGNQPQHF.

V is TRBV7-2 and J is TRBJ2-5; 7 bases align to TRBD1. Germline lookup yields CDR1 SGHTA and CDR2 FQGNSA. This CDR3 region has 12 residues. Losses at the gene ends were 8 bases for V and 0 bases for J; bases not matched to a gene: 0. CDR3 in amino acids: CASGQDQETQYF. The CDR3, as DNA: TGTGCCAGCGGACAGGACCAAGAGACCCAGTACTTC.

This clone turned up a few times. This rearrangement joins TRBV6-5 to TRBJ1-1; 10 bases are shared with TRBD1. The CDR3 is made up of 14 amino acids. Losses at the gene ends were 5 bases for V and 5 bases for J; bases not matched to a gene: 5. Germline values: CDR1 MNHEY, CDR2 SVGAGI. CDR3 loop: CASSLRTGGTEAFF. The CDR3 DNA follows: TGTGCCAGCAGTCTCAGGACAGGGGGGACTGAAGCTTTCTTT.

The V and J genes are TRBV19 and TRBJ2-1; 10 bases match TRBD2. This CDR3 contains 15 residues. V dropped 6 bases and J dropped 3; count of bases not matched to a gene: 5. Germline lookup yields CDR1 LNHDA and CDR2 SQIVND (reference sequence). The CDR3 region has the DNA TGTGCCAGTAGCACACTAGCGGGGTTCTACAATGAGCAGTTCTTC. Its protein product is CASSTLAGFYNEQFF.

V and J are TRBV14 and TRBJ2-7; the D is unclear. Trimming pared 4 bases from V and 5 bases from J, leaving 12 bases between. The CDR3 totals 13 residues. Germline V gene data show CDR1 as SGHDN and CDR2 as FVKESK. The CDR3 is CASSPLASNEQYF. CDR3 coding DNA: TGTGCCAGCAGCCCATTGGCATCCAACGAGCAGTACTTC.

This rearrangement joins TRBV6-1 to TRBJ2-7; tentative D call: TRBD2 (7 bases). Germline V gene lookup returns CDR1 MNHNS and CDR2 SASEGT. The length of the CDR3 is 12 residues. V lost 11 bases and J 5 bases, leaving 16 bases between the germline ends. The CDR3 DNA follows: TGTGCCGGGGGAGGGGGGCTCGACGAGCAGTACTTC. It is translated as CAGGGGLDEQYF.

V and J are TRBV30 and TRBJ1-1, with 10 bases lining up with TRBD1. Unmatched junction bases numbered 3, after V lost 0 bases and J lost 5 bases. CDR1 is GTSNPN, CDR2 SVGIG, per germline (reference sequence). The CDR3 extends over 14 amino acids. The CDR3 coding sequence is TGTGCCTGGAGTGTAGGACAGGGGGTAACTGAAGCTTTCTTT. Its translation is CAWSVGQGVTEAFF.

The chain carries TRBV7-9 and TRBJ2-2; D is perhaps TRBD2 (5 bases). In germline, CDR1 is SEHNR, CDR2 FQNEAQ (reference sequence). Trimming cost V 1 base and J 5 bases, with 8 bases left between them. This CDR3 contains 14 residues. CDR3 DNA: TGTGCCAGCAGCTTAGTTTCGGGGACCGGGGAGCTGTTTTTT. As protein: CASSLVSGTGELFF.

The V gene is TRBV12-1, the J gene TRBJ1-5; the table names TRBD1, a call not compared with the DNA. TRBV12-1 is noted as a pseudogene. The CDR3 is made up of 22 amino acids. The CDR3 reads CASSLITGQGQFRSLCNQPQHF. The DNA of the CDR3 is TGTGCCAGCAGCTTGATTACGGGACAGGGGCAGTTTAGGTCCCTTTGCAATCAGCCCCAGCATTTT.

The rearrangement uses TRBV7-6 and TRBJ2-3, with TRBD2 matching over 8 bases. There are 14 residues in the CDR3. V shed 8 bases, J shed 3 bases, and the junction held 7 bases outside the gene matches. The V gene's germline CDR1 is SGHVS and CDR2 FNYEAQ. The CDR3 bases are TGTGCCAGCGGGACTAGGTCGTCGACAGATACGCAGTATTTT. Translation: CASGTRSSTDTQYF. The full variable domain, rest sourced from reference TRBV7-6 and TRBJ2-3, is GAGVSQSPRYKVTKRGQDVALRCDPISGHVSLYWYRQALGQGPEFLTYFNYEAQQDKSGLPNDRFSAERPEGSISTLTIQRTEQRDSAMYRCASGTRSSTDTQYFGPGTRLTVL.

V and J are TRBV2 and TRBJ2-3, with D maybe TRBD1 (5 bases). Germline V CDR1 and CDR2: SNHLY, FYNNEI. Trimming cost V 2 bases and J 6 bases, with 15 bases left between them. The CDR3 is made up of 15 amino acids. The CDR3 DNA reads TGTGCCAGCAGTGAAAGGGGCTCCGGGTACGATACGCAGTATTTT. Protein sequence: CASSERGSGYDTQYF.